This T cell receptor beta chain was recorded in a study of T cell changes during pregnancy in multiple sclerosis. V gave up 4 bases and J gave up 4 bases; unmatched junction bases: 3. Germline V gene sequence: CDR1 SGHRS, CDR2 YFSETQ. The CDR3 has 14 amino acids. Clones were read by immunoSEQ multiplex PCR, and TCRdb kept only the in-frame ones, dropping some. The repertoire has about 64,000 clones, roughly 88% of them found once; the top ten carry roughly 2.2%. The source is a female donor in good health, enrolled as a control in a pregnancy study. The sample here was peripheral blood, taken in the second trimester of pregnancy. The chain combines TRBV5-1 with TRBJ1-2; 11 positions agree with TRBD1. The CDR3 nucleotides read TGCGCCAGCAGCCTGGGGACAGGGGGCTATGGCTACACCTTC. As protein: CASSLGTGGYGYTF.